This paragraph covers one T cell receptor (beta chain) sequence. Its antigen is not identified. Assay: immunoSEQ multiplex PCR; the TCRdb copy retains only in-frame clones and omits some. Seen here are some 36,000 clones, approximately 94% observed once, and the top ten hold roughly 0.22%. This specimen belongs to a study of graft-versus-host responses after intestinal transplantation. This sequence originates from a human donor who was the organ donor for an intestinal transplant. Specimen: unstimulated CD4+ T cells sorted from spleen or lymph node cells, collected before transplant.

The CDR3 reads CASRYNRVNQPQHF. The DNA for the CDR3 is TGTGCCAGCAGATATAACAGGGTCAATCAGCCCCAGCATTTT. V gene TRBV7-9 combines with J gene TRBJ1-5; TRBD1 might be the D (6 bases). CDR1 and CDR2 (germline): SEHNR, FQNEAQ (reference sequence). Trimming shortened V by 6 bases and J by 3 bases, and 12 bases separated the two germline ends. The CDR3 is 14 residues long.